The 31 T cell receptor beta chains below were found in one sample sequenced in a study of shared clonotypes between healthy human individuals. CD45RO-negative, CCR7-positively selected cells formed the naive CD8 fraction, excluding terminally differentiated effector memory CD45RA+ cells. The table came from immunoSEQ multiplex PCR; TCRdb's copy has only in-frame clones and leaves some out. The sample holds about 2 million clones, just under 95% seen once. The sequenced sample consisted of naive CD8+ T cells sorted from blood. These receptors originate from a man aged 18 to 35 in good health.

The CDR3 DNA sequence: TGTGCCACCAGCACCCTGGGACTAGCTTGGACAGATACGCAGTATTTT. Translated: CATSTLGLAWTDTQYF. The chain couples TRBV15 to TRBJ2-3, with 9 bases that match TRBD2. This CDR3 is 16 amino acids long. CDR1 and CDR2 from the germline V gene are LNHNV and YYDKDF (reference sequence). V shed 4 bases and J 3 bases; nucleotides not matched to a gene: 8.

The gene calls are TRBV28 and TRBJ2-3, with D perhaps TRBD1 (6 bases). The CDR3 has 14 amino acids. The ends were cut back, 8 bases at V and 0 bases at J, with 12 bases in the middle. Germline-derived CDR1 and CDR2 are MDHEN and SYDVKM. The CDR3 region is CASRWGQSTDTQYF. CDR3 nucleotides: TGTGCCAGCCGATGGGGGCAAAGCACAGATACGCAGTATTTT. Filled out from reference TRBV28 and TRBJ2-3, the complete variable domain reads DVKVTQSSRYLVKRTGEKVFLECVQDMDHENMFWYRQDPGLGLRLIYFSYDVKMKEKGDIPEGYSVSREKKERFSLILESASTNQTSMYLCASRWGQSTDTQYFGPGTRLTVL.

The rearrangement links TRBV4-1 to TRBJ2-1, with D perhaps TRBD2 (5 bases). Germline CDR1 reads MGHRA; CDR2 reads YSYEKL. V was clipped by 3 bases and J by 4 bases, with 16 bases between them. The CDR3 runs to 16 residues. CDR3 residues: CASSHGGGGGYNEQFF. CDR3 nucleotides: TGCGCCAGCAGCCATGGCGGCGGAGGAGGTTACAATGAGCAGTTCTTC.

The chain is built from TRBV27 and TRBJ2-7; 9 bases agree with TRBD2. The germline gives CDR1 MNHEY, CDR2 SMNVEV (reference sequence). The CDR3 has 16 amino acids. Trimming cost V 5 bases and J 0 bases; bases outside gene matches: 8. This chain's CDR3 is CASSPGPGLASYEQYF. The CDR3 region has the DNA TGTGCCAGCAGTCCCGGACCGGGACTAGCCTCCTACGAGCAGTACTTC.

The genes are TRBV7-9 and TRBJ2-4; D is possibly TRBD2 (5 bases). Germline CDR1 SEHNR, CDR2 FQNEAQ (reference sequence). This CDR3 spans 14 amino acids. Trimming left V 0 bases short and J 8 bases short, with 11 bases between. CDR3 sequence (DNA): TGTGCCAGCAGCTTAGCGTACGGGGTAGACATTCAGTACTTC. Translating gives CASSLAYGVDIQYF.

The V gene is TRBV9, the J gene TRBJ2-1; D not certain. Germline V lookup: CDR1 SGDLS, CDR2 YYNGEE. CDR3 length: 13 amino acids. V lost 3 bases and J lost 5, with 9 bases in between. The CDR3 loop is CASSERTDNEQFF. The CDR3 DNA follows: TGTGCCAGCAGCGAGAGGACGGACAATGAGCAGTTCTTC.

V gene TRBV6-1 combines with J gene TRBJ2-2, with 7 bases that match TRBD2. Germline V gene data show CDR1 as MNHNS and CDR2 as SASEGT. V was clipped by 4 bases and J by 7 bases; unmatched bases: 15. This CDR3 is 17 amino acids long. The CDR3 region has the DNA TGTGCCAGCAGTGGGGGTAGCTACCAGCGGGAAGTCGGGGAGCTGTTTTTT. Encoded protein: CASSGGSYQREVGELFF.

Only one count was recorded for this clone. The chain links TRBV27 to TRBJ2-3; D is uncertain. The CDR3 contains 11 residues. CDR1 MNHEY and CDR2 SMNVEV come from the germline V gene (reference sequence). The V and J ends lost 2 bases and 3 bases respectively, with 0 bases between them. The DNA of the CDR3 is TGTGCCAGCAGTTTAACAGATACGCAGTATTTT. Protein sequence: CASSLTDTQYF.

This clone was seen just once. The V call is TRBV28, the J call TRBJ1-4; tentative D call: TRBD1 (5 bases). Germline CDR1 reads MDHEN; CDR2 reads SYDVKM. The ends were cut back, 4 bases at V and 8 bases at J, with 17 bases in the middle. This CDR3 region has 15 residues. This CDR3 reads CASSSSEGSWEKLFF. The CDR3 bases are TGTGCCAGCAGTTCTTCCGAGGGGAGCTGGGAAAAACTGTTTTTT.

This clone was seen more than once but under ten times. The sample contains more than one DNA sequence encoding this CDR3. V usage is TRBV27 and J usage is TRBJ2-7, with D possibly TRBD1 on 5 matching bases. The ends were cut back, 3 bases at V and 1 base at J, with 7 bases in the middle. The germline V gene encodes CDR1 MNHEY and CDR2 SMNVEV (reference sequence). There are 13 residues in the CDR3. CDR3 nucleotides: TGTGCCAGCAGTTTTCAGGGATCCTACGAGCAGTACTTC. Its protein product is CASSFQGSYEQYF.

This sequence joins TRBV11-3 and TRBJ1-1, with D uncertain. Trimming shortened V by 4 bases and J by 4 bases, and 10 bases separated the two germline ends. Germline CDR1 reads SGHNT; CDR2 reads YENEEA. This CDR3 comprises 13 residues. The DNA of the CDR3 is TGTGCCAGCAGCTCCTCAGGAGGCACTGAAGCTTTCTTT. Translating it yields CASSSSGGTEAFF.

The chain links TRBV11-2 to TRBJ2-3; 11 bases align to TRBD2. This CDR3 is built from 15 residues. Germline trimming cut 0 bases from V and 6 bases from J; bases unmatched to any gene: 2. Germline V gene lookup returns CDR1 SGHAT and CDR2 FQNNGV. DNA for the CDR3: TGTGCCAGCAGCTTAGATACTAGCGGGAGTGATACGCAGTATTTT. Its protein product is CASSLDTSGSDTQYF.

The chain uses TRBV6-6 and TRBJ1-5, with unresolved D. V lost 3 bases and J lost 3, with 9 bases in between. The CDR3 totals 14 residues. Germline assignment: CDR1 MNHNY and CDR2 SVGAGI (reference sequence). The CDR3 coding sequence is TGTGCCAGCAGTTATTGGCAGTCCAATCAGCCCCAGCATTTT. It encodes CASSYWQSNQPQHF.

The rearrangement joins TRBV27 to TRBJ1-1; D ambiguous. This CDR3 comprises 14 residues. The V and J ends lost 5 bases and 3 bases respectively, with 13 bases between them. Per germline, CDR1 MNHEY and CDR2 SMNVEV (reference sequence). CDR3 sequence (DNA): TGTGCCAGCAGTCTCAGCCCGGGTGACACTGAAGCTTTCTTT. Its protein is CASSLSPGDTEAFF.

This clone is a singleton in its sample. The chain couples TRBV13 to TRBJ2-7; 9 bases line up with TRBD1. V shed 5 bases, J shed 6 bases, and the junction held 8 bases outside the gene matches. From germline, CDR1 is PRHDT and CDR2 FYEKMQ (reference sequence). The CDR3 length is 14 residues. In nucleotides, the CDR3 is TGTGCCAGCAGCCCGCTCGACAGGGGGGGCGAGCAGTACTTC. Its protein product is CASSPLDRGGEQYF.

The V call is TRBV4-3, the J call TRBJ2-3; 10 positions agree with TRBD2. Trimming cost V 0 bases and J 4 bases; bases outside gene matches: 4. The CDR3 is made up of 16 amino acids. Germline CDR1 LGHNA, CDR2 YSLEER. This chain's CDR3 is CASSQDGTSESDTQYF. The CDR3 region has the DNA TGCGCCAGCAGCCAAGATGGGACTAGCGAATCAGATACGCAGTATTTT.

The genes are TRBV5-1 and TRBJ2-5, with D tentatively TRBD1 (6 bases). The CDR3 is 15 amino acids. The germline V gene has CDR1 SGHRS and CDR2 YFSETQ. The ends were cut back, 4 bases at V and 4 bases at J, with 17 bases in the middle. Here the CDR3 reads CASSQASRGPETQYF. The CDR3 coding sequence is TGCGCCAGCAGCCAGGCGAGCAGGGGCCCAGAGACCCAGTACTTC.

The rearrangement uses TRBV7-9 and TRBJ1-1; a weak D match, TRBD1 (5 bases). Germline V lookup: CDR1 SEHNR, CDR2 FQNEAQ (reference sequence). The V end lost 5 bases, the J end lost 4 bases, and 23 bases lay between the germline ends. This CDR3 region has 17 residues. The CDR3 sequence: CASSPPRGTGEGTEAFF. CDR3 coding DNA: TGTGCCAGCAGCCCACCCCGGGGGACCGGCGAAGGCACTGAAGCTTTCTTT.

The chain links TRBV7-9 to TRBJ1-4; possible D gene TRBD1, 6 bases. V was pared by 5 bases and J by 4 bases, with 17 bases between. Germline lookup yields CDR1 SEHNR and CDR2 FQNEAQ (reference sequence). This CDR3 has 16 amino acids. The CDR3 nucleotides read TGTGCCAGCAGCGAGGTCCTCGGACAGCTTAATGAAAAACTGTTTTTT. Protein sequence: CASSEVLGQLNEKLFF.

The V and J genes are TRBV4-1 and TRBJ2-7; D uncertain. The CDR3 runs 16 residues. Trimming shortened V by 3 bases and J by 2 bases, and 17 bases separated the two germline ends. The germline CDR1 and CDR2 sequences are MGHRA and YSYEKL. In DNA form, the CDR3 reads TGCGCCAGCAGCCAGCCTACCCCGAGCCCCACCTACGAGCAGTACTTC. This gives the protein CASSQPTPSPTYEQYF.

The genes are TRBV5-8 and TRBJ2-7; no reliable D call. CDR3 length equals 13 residues. V was clipped by 5 bases and J by 2 bases, with 11 bases between them. CDR1 and CDR2 (germline): SGHTS, YDEGEE. CDR3 DNA sequence: TGTGCCAGCAGTATGGTTGGTCCCTACGAGCAGTACTTC. Protein: CASSMVGPYEQYF.

The chain uses TRBV7-6 and TRBJ2-7; D gene uncertain. Per germline, CDR1 SGHVS and CDR2 FNYEAQ. The CDR3 totals 16 residues. The V gene lost 1 base and the J gene lost 0 bases, with 13 bases spanning the gap. For the CDR3, the DNA is TGTGCCAGCAGCTTAGAAAACCCGGACCGCTCCTACGAGCAGTACTTC. It is translated as CASSLENPDRSYEQYF.

The chain employs TRBV7-6 and TRBJ1-1, with D unclear. V lost 4 bases to trimming and J lost 1 base, with 13 bases between them. Germline lookup yields CDR1 SGHVS and CDR2 FNYEAQ. CDR3 length: 15 amino acids. The CDR3 sequence: CASSSDYLENTEAFF. The CDR3 coding sequence is TGTGCCAGCAGCTCAGATTACCTAGAGAACACTGAAGCTTTCTTT. The full variable domain, in which reference TRBV7-6 and TRBJ1-1 provide the parts outside the CDR3, is GAGVSQSPRYKVTKRGQDVALRCDPISGHVSLYWYRQALGQGPEFLTYFNYEAQQDKSGLPNDRFSAERPEGSISTLTIQRTEQRDSAMYRCASSSDYLENTEAFFGQGTRLTVV.

The rearrangement joins TRBV5-1 to TRBJ2-5; D is possibly TRBD1 (6 bases). Per the germline V gene, CDR1 is SGHRS and CDR2 is YFSETQ. Trimming took off 4 bases at V and 5 bases at J, with 18 bases between the two ends. The CDR3 consists of 15 residues. The CDR3 loop reads CASSAYRELRETQYF. CDR3 in DNA: TGCGCCAGCAGCGCCTACAGGGAACTGAGGGAGACCCAGTACTTC.

The chain employs TRBV4-2 and TRBJ2-7; 10 bases fit TRBD2. Germline V gene data show CDR1 as LGHNA and CDR2 as YNFKEQ. J gave up 3 bases and V 0 bases, and 8 bases lay outside the gene matches. The CDR3 spans 17 residues. DNA for the CDR3: TGTGCCAGCAGCCAAGAAAGCGGGGGGGCTGCGGTCTACGAGCAGTACTTC. Translating gives CASSQESGGAAVYEQYF.

The chain joins TRBV28 to TRBJ2-3; 9 bases line up with TRBD1. This CDR3 comprises 15 residues. After removal of 6 bases from V and 6 bases from J, the junction contained 10 bases not matched to a gene. Germline-derived CDR1 and CDR2 are MDHEN and SYDVKM. CDR3 nucleotides: TGTGCCAGCAGAGCTCCGGGACAGGGACGCGATACGCAGTATTTT. Amino acids: CASRAPGQGRDTQYF.

CDR3 nucleotide sequence: TGTGCCAGCAGCTTACTGCTAGCGGGAGTATTGGGCTACGAGCAGTACTTC. Its translation is CASSLLLAGVLGYEQYF. This chain connects TRBV7-2 to TRBJ2-7, with 10 positions matching TRBD2. The CDR3 has 17 residues. The J segment lost 3 bases and the V segment lost 2 bases, leaving 10 bases of the junction unmatched. Germline CDR1 SGHTA, CDR2 FQGNSA.

The chain recombines TRBV4-1 with TRBJ2-2; D unresolved. Germline V lookup: CDR1 MGHRA, CDR2 YSYEKL. This CDR3 has 16 residues. V was trimmed by 0 bases and J by 4 bases, leaving 12 bases between them. For the CDR3, the DNA is TGCGCCAGCAGCCAAGATGGCGGCAGACGCACCGGGGAGCTGTTTTTT. This encodes CASSQDGGRRTGELFF.

The chain's CDR3 is CASLSGVAGYTF. The CDR3 nucleotides read TGTGCCAGCTTATCAGGGGTGGCTGGCTACACCTTC. The genes are TRBV5-6 and TRBJ1-2; D is perhaps TRBD1 (6 bases). The CDR3 is 12 residues long. Germline V gene data show CDR1 as SGHDT and CDR2 as YYEEEE. Between the trimmed V and J ends, which lost 7 bases and 7 bases, there was a span of 14 bases.

The chain couples TRBV28 to TRBJ2-3, with TRBD1 identical over 8 bases. J gave up 0 bases and V 6 bases, and 2 bases lay outside the gene matches. Germline V gene data show CDR1 as MDHEN and CDR2 as SYDVKM. The CDR3 is 14 amino acids. CDR3 sequence reads: CASRTGASTDTQYF. DNA of the CDR3: TGTGCCAGCAGGACAGGGGCTAGCACAGATACGCAGTATTTT.

Regarding this clone: This specimen includes other DNA sequences encoding the same CDR3. The chain joins TRBV9 to TRBJ2-1; 9 nucleotides agree with TRBD1. Per germline, CDR1 SGDLS and CDR2 YYNGEE. The CDR3 has 15 amino acids. The J segment lost 4 bases and the V segment lost 0 bases, leaving 2 bases of the junction unmatched. The CDR3 region has the DNA TGTGCCAGCAGCGTAGGACAGGGGGGATACAATGAGCAGTTCTTC. Protein sequence: CASSVGQGGYNEQFF.